These 5 T cell receptor beta chains share one sample of origin, sequenced in a study of control samples from healthy donors and cancer patients. Repertoires were generated with immunoSEQ multiplex PCR, while TCRdb's copy carries only in-frame clones and drops some. The sample holds about 86,000 clones, more than 85% seen once. Sequenced input: blood. Every receptor here comes from a woman between 25 and 40 years old in good health.

J is TRBJ2-1 and V is TRBV6-6; weak D call: TRBD2 (5 bases). The germline CDR1 and CDR2 sequences are MNHNY and SVGAGI (reference sequence). Between the trimmed V and J ends, which lost 7 bases and 4 bases, there was a span of 17 bases. The CDR3 has 15 amino acids. The CDR3 region is CASISEAGGYNEQFF. The CDR3 DNA sequence: TGTGCCAGCATTAGCGAGGCCGGTGGGTACAATGAGCAGTTCTTC.

V usage is TRBV11-2 and J usage is TRBJ1-2, with 8 bases that match TRBD1. V was pared by 3 bases and J by 5 bases, with 5 bases of the junction left unmatched. Germline assignment: CDR1 SGHAT and CDR2 FQNNGV. The CDR3 extends over 14 amino acids. This CDR3 reads CASSLAGTGYGYTF. The CDR3 DNA reads as TGTGCCAGCAGCTTGGCCGGGACAGGTTATGGCTACACCTTC.

CDR3 DNA sequence: TGTGCCAGCAGCCAAGAAACTAGTTTCTCCTACGAGCAGTACTTC. Amino acid sequence: CASSQETSFSYEQYF. The chain uses TRBV4-2 and TRBJ2-7; D possibly corresponds to TRBD2 (5 bases). Germline V lookup: CDR1 LGHNA, CDR2 YNFKEQ. The CDR3 is 15 amino acids. V lost 0 bases to trimming and J lost 0 bases, with 9 bases between them.

The chain recombines TRBV7-2 with TRBJ1-1; unclear D gene. Germline V gene lookup returns CDR1 SGHTA and CDR2 FQGNSA. This CDR3 has 15 residues. Trimming took 0 bases from V and 11 from J, leaving 19 bases between them. CDR3 sequence: CASSLAATLGYWAFF. DNA of the CDR3: TGTGCCAGCAGCTTAGCGGCTACACTAGGATATTGGGCTTTCTTT.

This clone was seen more than once but under ten times. Here the CDR3 reads CASRGDSLNSPLHF. The CDR3, as DNA: TGTGCCAGCAGGGGGGACAGCCTGAATTCACCCCTCCACTTT. The J gene is TRBJ1-6, the V gene TRBV2; 7 nucleotides line up with TRBD1. The germline V gene has CDR1 SNHLY and CDR2 FYNNEI. The junction had 6 bases not matched to a gene; V was cut back by 6 bases and J by 7 bases. The CDR3 has 14 residues.